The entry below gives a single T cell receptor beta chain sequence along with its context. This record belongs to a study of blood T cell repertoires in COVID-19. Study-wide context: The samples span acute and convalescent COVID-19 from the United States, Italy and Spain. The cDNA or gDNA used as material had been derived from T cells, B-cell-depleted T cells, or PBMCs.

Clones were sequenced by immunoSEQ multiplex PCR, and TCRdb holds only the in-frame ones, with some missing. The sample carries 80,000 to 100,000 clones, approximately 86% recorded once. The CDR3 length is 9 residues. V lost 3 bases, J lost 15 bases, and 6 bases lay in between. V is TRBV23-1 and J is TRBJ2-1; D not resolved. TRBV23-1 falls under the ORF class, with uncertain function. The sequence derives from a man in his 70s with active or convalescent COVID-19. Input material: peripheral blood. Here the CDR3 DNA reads TGCGCCAGCAGTCATTCGCGGTTCTTC. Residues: CASSHSRFF.